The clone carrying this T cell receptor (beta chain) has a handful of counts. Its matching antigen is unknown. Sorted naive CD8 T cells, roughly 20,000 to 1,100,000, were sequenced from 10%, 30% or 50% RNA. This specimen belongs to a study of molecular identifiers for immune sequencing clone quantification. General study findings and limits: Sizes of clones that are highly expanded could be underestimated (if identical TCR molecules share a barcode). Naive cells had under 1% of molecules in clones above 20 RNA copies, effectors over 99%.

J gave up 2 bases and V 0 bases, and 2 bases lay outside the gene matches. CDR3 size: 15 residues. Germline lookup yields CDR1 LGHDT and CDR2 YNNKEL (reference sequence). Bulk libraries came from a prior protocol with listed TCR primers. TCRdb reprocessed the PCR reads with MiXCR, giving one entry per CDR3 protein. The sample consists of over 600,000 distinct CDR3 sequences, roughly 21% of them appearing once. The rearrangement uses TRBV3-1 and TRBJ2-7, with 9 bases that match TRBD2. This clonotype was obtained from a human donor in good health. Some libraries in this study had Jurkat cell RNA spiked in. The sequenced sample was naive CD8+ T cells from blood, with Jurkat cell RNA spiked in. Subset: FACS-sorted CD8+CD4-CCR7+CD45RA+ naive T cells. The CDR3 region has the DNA TGTGCCAGCAGCCAAGAAGGGACTAGCCCCTACGAGCAGTACTTC. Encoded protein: CASSQEGTSPYEQYF.